Listed here are 4 T cell receptor beta chains from one sample, sequenced in a study of cytomegalovirus exposure and HLA in healthy donors. PCR employed 60 Vbeta and 13 Jbeta primers. This table comes from immunoSEQ multiplex PCR, and its TCRdb copy is limited to in-frame clones, with some not included. Of over 85,000 clones in the sample, over 65% were seen once. Sequences were obtained from PBMCs. The receptors shown here come from a woman aged 25 to 39 in good health and CMV-seronegative.

The chain employs TRBV7-6 and TRBJ2-6; unclear D gene. The CDR3 is 14 residues long. The germline V gene has CDR1 SGHVS and CDR2 FNYEAQ. The germline V and J ends were trimmed by 5 bases and 4 bases, with 9 bases remaining between them. The CDR3 region has the DNA TGTGCCAGCAGCCAGATCGTCGGGGCCAACGTCCTGACTTTC. Translating gives CASSQIVGANVLTF.

The chain joins TRBV2 to TRBJ2-7, with D possibly being TRBD1 (6 bases). Germline V gives CDR1 SNHLY, CDR2 FYNNEI. V lost 4 bases and J 2 bases, leaving 15 bases between the germline ends. The CDR3 length is 15 residues. CDR3 nucleotide sequence: TGTGCCAGCAGTGCGCCTGGACAGCCTGCCTACGAGCAGTACTTC. This sequence encodes CASSAPGQPAYEQYF.

This chain links TRBV7-6 with TRBJ1-4; D is ambiguous. The CDR3 length is 13 residues. V shed 1 base and J shed 11 bases, with 11 bases lying between them. The V gene's germline CDR1 is SGHVS and CDR2 FNYEAQ. The CDR3 spells CASSLEEGVKLFF. CDR3 coding DNA: TGTGCCAGCAGCTTAGAAGAGGGTGTCAAACTGTTTTTT. The whole variable domain, filled in from reference TRBV7-6 and TRBJ1-4, reads GAGVSQSPRYKVTKRGQDVALRCDPISGHVSLYWYRQALGQGPEFLTYFNYEAQQDKSGLPNDRFSAERPEGSISTLTIQRTEQRDSAMYRCASSLEEGVKLFFGSGTQLSVL.

V gene TRBV2 combines with J gene TRBJ2-7; 10 nucleotides agree with TRBD2. Germline-derived CDR1 and CDR2 are SNHLY and FYNNEI. The CDR3 extends over 16 amino acids. Germline trimming cut 10 bases from V and 2 bases from J; bases unmatched to any gene: 14. CDR3 sequence: CATARTSGARAYEQYF. The CDR3 nucleotides are TGTGCCACCGCCCGAACTAGCGGGGCTAGGGCCTACGAGCAGTACTTC.